This paragraph covers one T cell receptor (beta chain) sequence. Its cognate antigen is unknown. The CDR3 spans 14 residues. With 1 base removed from V and 7 bases from J, the gap between germline ends came to 14 bases. Germline CDR1 reads DFQATT; CDR2 reads SNEGSKA (reference sequence). This record belongs to a study of blood T cells in healthy people across ages. Next came a second PCR, run for about 6 to 12 cycles, which used a sample-barcoded 5' primer along with a J-beta primer mix. Each of the cDNA molecules was tagged by a template-switch adaptor with 12 random nucleotides. Every sample gave at least 2.5 million paired-end reads containing CDR3. Each CDR3 protein gets one entry after TCRdb re-called the 5' RACE reads with MiXCR. The repertoire consists of hundreds of thousands of distinct CDR3 sequences, with roughly 50% occurring once and the leading ten covering roughly 13%. Study results and limitations: CMV status of donors was unknown, possibly confounding expanded clonotype changes.

The chain employs TRBV20-1 and TRBJ2-1; D remains unclear. The TCR sequence derives from a man aged 30 to 45 in good health. Source material: blood. The CDR3 sequence: CSARVPPQDNEQFF. CDR3 DNA sequence: TGCAGTGCTAGAGTCCCGCCGCAGGATAATGAGCAGTTCTTC.